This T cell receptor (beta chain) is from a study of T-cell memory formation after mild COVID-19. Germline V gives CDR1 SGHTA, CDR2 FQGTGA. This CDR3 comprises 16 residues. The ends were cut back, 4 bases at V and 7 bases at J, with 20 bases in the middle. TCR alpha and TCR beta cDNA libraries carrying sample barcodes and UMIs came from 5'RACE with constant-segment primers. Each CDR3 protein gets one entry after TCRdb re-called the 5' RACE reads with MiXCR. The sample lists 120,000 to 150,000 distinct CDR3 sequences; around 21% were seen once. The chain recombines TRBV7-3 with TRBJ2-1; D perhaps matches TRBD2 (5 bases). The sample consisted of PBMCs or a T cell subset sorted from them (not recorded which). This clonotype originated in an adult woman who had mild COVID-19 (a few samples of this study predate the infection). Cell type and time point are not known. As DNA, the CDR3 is TGTGCCAGCAGCTCCCAAGCGGCGACGCTCCGTAATGAGCAGTTCTTC. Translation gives CASSSQAATLRNEQFF.